This passage covers 14 T cell receptor beta chains from one sample sequenced in a study of long-term antiretroviral therapy in people with HIV (dated by TCRdb to the early 2020s). The immunoSEQ hsTCRB v3.0 assay was used at survey level resolution for TRB variable region sequencing. As stored in TCRdb, this immuneACCESS dataset retains in-frame rearrangements with V and J assigned. A fraction of the clones does not appear; measured against another copy, unresolved V genes explain less than half of the discrepancy, and the remainder lacks a known reason. The sample table contains approximately 20,000 clones; only one count was recorded for approximately 80% of them. 12% of the sample comes from the top ten. Material: unsorted PBMCs, obtained 1.6 years after starting antiretroviral therapy. The receptors come from a man in his forties with HIV.

The chain uses TRBV6-6 and TRBJ2-1; 11 nucleotides line up with TRBD1. Germline V gene lookup returns CDR1 MNHNY and CDR2 SVGAGI (reference sequence). This CDR3 region has 16 residues. Trimming at V came to 5 bases and at J to 5 bases, leaving 8 bases not matched to a gene. The CDR3 region is CASSKIPGQGDNEQFF. The CDR3, as DNA: TGTGCCAGCAGTAAGATCCCGGGACAGGGGGACAATGAGCAGTTCTTC.

In this sample, this clone turned up once. The chain links TRBV5-5 to TRBJ1-5; a possible D gene is TRBD1 (6 bases). This CDR3 is 17 amino acids long. Trimming left V 5 bases short and J 3 bases short, with 21 bases between. The germline V gene has CDR1 SGHKS and CDR2 YYEKEE (reference sequence). This CDR3 reads CASSPNTGFSNNQPQHF. CDR3 DNA: TGTGCCAGCAGTCCTAATACAGGGTTCTCCAACAATCAGCCCCAGCATTTT.

This clone has just a few counts. The chain uses TRBV7-9 and TRBJ2-7; no definite D call. The CDR3 is made up of 14 amino acids. V was shortened by 5 bases and J by 2 bases, with 13 bases between the two germline ends. Germline V gene data show CDR1 as SEHNR and CDR2 as FQNEAQ (reference sequence). The CDR3 region is CASSHPGSPYEQYF. CDR3 nucleotide sequence: TGTGCCAGCAGCCACCCAGGAAGCCCCTACGAGCAGTACTTC.

The chain carries TRBV5-1 and TRBJ1-2; D unresolved. Germline assignment: CDR1 SGHRS and CDR2 YFSETQ. The CDR3 is 14 residues long. V was shortened by 0 bases and J by 3 bases, with 9 bases between the two germline ends. The CDR3 spells CASSLDAGDYGYTF. The CDR3 region has the DNA TGCGCCAGCAGCTTGGACGCGGGAGACTATGGCTACACCTTC.

The chain recombines TRBV30 with TRBJ1-1; D gene unclear. The V end was cut by 0 bases, the J end by 0 bases, with 2 bases between. The CDR3 is 12 amino acids. The V gene's germline CDR1 is GTSNPN and CDR2 SVGIG (reference sequence). The CDR3 sequence is CAWSVMNTEAFF. DNA of the CDR3: TGTGCCTGGAGTGTGATGAACACTGAAGCTTTCTTT.

The CDR3 DNA sequence: TGTGCCAGCAGCCAAGTCGGTCGTACGCGGGAGACCCAGTACTTC. Protein product: CASSQVGRTRETQYF. V is TRBV14 and J is TRBJ2-5, with no clear D. Germline V gives CDR1 SGHDN, CDR2 FVKESK. CDR3 length: 15 amino acids. V lost 1 base to trimming and J lost 5 bases, with 14 bases between them. Combining the CDR3 with reference TRBV14 and TRBJ2-5 gives the whole variable domain EAGVTQFPSHSVIEKGQTVTLRCDPISGHDNLYWYRRVMGKEIKFLLHFVKESKQDESGMPNNRFLAERTGGTYSTLKVQPAELEDSGVYFCASSQVGRTRETQYFGPGTRLLVL.

This chain uses TRBV15 with TRBJ2-1, with D uncertain. The CDR3 sequence is 15 residues long. Germline-derived CDR1 and CDR2 are LNHNV and YYDKDF (reference sequence). Trimming took off 1 base at V and 1 base at J, with 8 bases between the two ends. Here the CDR3 DNA reads TGTGCCACCAGCAGAGCGGATACGTCCTACAATGAGCAGTTCTTC. Translated, it gives CATSRADTSYNEQFF.

This rearrangement joins TRBV6-1 to TRBJ2-7; 7 nucleotides agree with TRBD1. Germline V gene lookup returns CDR1 MNHNS and CDR2 SASEGT. The trim removed 2 bases at V and 3 bases at J, leaving 10 bases unmatched. This CDR3 is 16 amino acids long. The CDR3 reads CASSEYRQGEYYEQYF. The CDR3 DNA reads as TGTGCCAGCAGTGAATATCGACAGGGTGAATACTACGAGCAGTACTTC.

This clone was seen only once. V usage is TRBV18 and J usage is TRBJ2-3; D is unclear. In germline, CDR1 is KGHSH, CDR2 LQKENI. V was shortened by 3 bases and J by 7 bases, with 11 bases between the two germline ends. The CDR3 totals 13 residues. CDR3 nucleotide sequence: TGTGCCAGCTCACCTCAAATCGGAAATACGCAGTATTTT. Protein sequence: CASSPQIGNTQYF.

The CDR3 nucleotides are TGTGCCAGCAGCCGGGGACAGTACCTCGGGAGTGAGCAGTTCTTC. Amino acids: CASSRGQYLGSEQFF. The chain is built from TRBV11-3 and TRBJ2-1, with a possible D match to TRBD1 (7 bases). V was trimmed by 5 bases and J by 9 bases, leaving 20 bases between them. The CDR3 contains 15 residues. Germline CDR1 SGHNT, CDR2 YENEEA.

J is TRBJ2-2 and V is TRBV19; D gene unclear. The CDR3 extends over 13 amino acids. Germline V gene lookup returns CDR1 LNHDA and CDR2 SQIVND (reference sequence). Trimming left V 5 bases short and J 6 bases short, with 10 bases between. CDR3 nucleotide sequence: TGTGCCAGTAGTTCCCAAGACCCCGGGGAGCTGTTTTTT. Its translation is CASSSQDPGELFF.

This chain connects TRBV9 to TRBJ2-3; D possibly corresponds to TRBD2 (6 bases). Germline V CDR1 and CDR2: SGDLS, YYNGEE. Deletions cut 0 bases from V and 9 bases from J, with 11 bases between. The CDR3 extends over 13 amino acids. The CDR3 protein is CASSVGVGGTQYF. In DNA form, the CDR3 reads TGTGCCAGCAGCGTAGGGGTGGGAGGCACGCAGTATTTT.

The chain employs TRBV12-5 and TRBJ2-2; D may be TRBD1 or TRBD2 (5 bases each). CDR1 and CDR2 (germline): LGHNT, FRNRAP. V was pared by 6 bases and J by 6 bases, with 20 bases between. The CDR3 sequence is 16 residues long. Written as DNA, the CDR3 is TGTGCTAGTGGCTCCCACTACGGGGACCTCGCCGGGGAGCTGTTTTTT. Translating gives CASGSHYGDLAGELFF. Full variable domain (outside the CDR3, taken from reference TRBV12-5 and TRBJ2-2): DARVTQTPRHKVTEMGQEVTMRCQPILGHNTVFWYRQTMMQGLELLAYFRNRAPLDDSGMPKDRFSAEMPDATLATLKIQPSEPRDSAVYFCASGSHYGDLAGELFFGEGSRLTVL.

This clone was detected only a few times. The chain has TRBV30 and TRBJ1-1; possibly TRBD1 for D (5 bases). The CDR3 is made up of 13 amino acids. Trimming removed 6 bases from V and 4 bases from J, with 15 bases in between. Germline V gene data show CDR1 as GTSNPN and CDR2 as SVGIG (reference sequence). As DNA, the CDR3 is TGTGCCTGCCGAGGAGGGGCCAGCACTGAAGCTTTCTTT. It codes for CACRGGASTEAFF.